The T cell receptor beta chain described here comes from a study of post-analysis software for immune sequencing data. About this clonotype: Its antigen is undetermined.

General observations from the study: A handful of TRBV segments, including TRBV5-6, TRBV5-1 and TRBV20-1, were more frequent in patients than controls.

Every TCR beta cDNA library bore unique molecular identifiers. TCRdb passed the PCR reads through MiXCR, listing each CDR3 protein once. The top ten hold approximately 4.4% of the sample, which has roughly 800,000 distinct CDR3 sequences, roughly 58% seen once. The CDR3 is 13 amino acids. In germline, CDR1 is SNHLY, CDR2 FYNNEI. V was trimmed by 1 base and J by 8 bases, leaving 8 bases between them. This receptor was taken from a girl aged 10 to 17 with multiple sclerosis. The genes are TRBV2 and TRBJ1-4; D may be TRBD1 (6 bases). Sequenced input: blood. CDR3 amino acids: CASSEGTVEKLFF. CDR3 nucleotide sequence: TGTGCCAGCAGTGAAGGGACAGTGGAAAAACTGTTTTTT.